These T cell receptor beta chains were read from a single sample in a study of T cell responses to AZD1222 COVID-19 vaccine. This table comes from immunoSEQ multiplex PCR, and its TCRdb copy is limited to in-frame clones, with some not included. The sample has around 75,000 clones, 70% to 90% seen once. The sample here was peripheral blood, taken on day 0 of AZD1222 vaccination. Every receptor here comes from an adult in good health. CDR3s include the opening cysteine and the closing phenylalanine or tryptophan. The D gene is left open where the match is weak. Only part of the rows carry a size: once, few, many, or a class if the clone is expanded.

j_call clone_size v_call d_call cdr3_nt cdr3_aa
TRBJ2-7 . TRBV2 . TGTGCCAGCAGTTATTACAGGGTAACCTACGAGCAGTACTTC CASSYYRVTYEQYF
TRBJ2-1 . TRBV29-1 TRBD2 TGCAGCGGTGAAGCGGGGGATACCTACAATGAGCAGTTCTTC CSGEAGDTYNEQFF
TRBJ2-7 . TRBV6-1 . TGTGCCAGCAGTCCTCCCGGGGGGCTTGAGCAGTACTTC CASSPPGGLEQYF
TRBJ2-5 . TRBV5-1 . TGCGCCAGCAGCTCGCCACCCCAAGAGACCCAGTACTTC CASSSPPQETQYF
TRBJ2-2 . TRBV24-1 TRBD1 TGTGCCACCAGTGAGCAGACAGGGATTGGGGCCGGGGAGCTGTTTTTT CATSEQTGIGAGELFF
TRBJ1-1 . TRBV13 TRBD1 TGTGCCAGCAGAAACAGGGGGGGGCAGAACACTGAAGCTTTCTTT CASRNRGGQNTEAFF
TRBJ1-2 . TRBV15 . TGTGCCACCAGCAGGGGGCCGTCGGCTCTGTTGGGCTACACCTTC CATSRGPSALLGYTF
TRBJ1-5 . TRBV19 . TGTGCCAGTAGTATCCCCATGGATCAGCCCCAGCATTTT CASSIPMDQPQHF
TRBJ2-5 . TRBV5-1 . TGCGCCAGCAGCCGGCCCGGACAAGAGACCCAGTACTTC CASSRPGQETQYF
TRBJ1-6 once TRBV11-1 TRBD1 TGTGCCAGCAGCTTCCGACAGGGGTCTAACTCACCCCTCCACTTT CASSFRQGSNSPLHF
TRBJ2-1 few TRBV29-1 . TGCAGCGCCGAGAGGGAAACTAATGCGCAGTTCTTC CSAERETNAQFF
TRBJ1-2 . TRBV18 . TGTGCCAGCTCACCCTGGGCAGGGGAGGCCTATGGCTACACCTTC CASSPWAGEAYGYTF
TRBJ2-7 . TRBV18 . TGTGCCAGCTCACCACAACCGGACAGTCTAGGATCTGGGCAGTACTTC CASSPQPDSLGSGQYF
TRBJ2-2 . TRBV29-1 . TGCAGCGTTGAAGAGGGGGTTGCCGGGGAGCTGTTTTTT CSVEEGVAGELFF
TRBJ1-3 . TRBV18 . TGTGCCAGCTCACTACGGGAAGGAAGGTTAAACACCATATATTTT CASSLREGRLNTIYF
TRBJ2-1 . TRBV6-5 . TGTGCCAGCAGTTACTTTACGGGGGCCCACGTCAATGAGCAGTTCTTC CASSYFTGAHVNEQFF
TRBJ2-7 once TRBV27 TRBD1 TGTGCCAGCAGTGCGGGGACAGGGCGGTACGAGCAGTACTTC CASSAGTGRYEQYF
TRBJ1-3 . TRBV19 . TGTGCCAGTAGTATATCAGGATACTCTGGAAACACCATATATTTT CASSISGYSGNTIYF
TRBJ2-1 once TRBV5-1 . TGCGCCAGCAGCTTGGTTGGCAGGGAGACCAATGAGCAGTTCTTC CASSLVGRETNEQFF
TRBJ1-3 . TRBV12-3/TRBV12-4 . TGTGCCAACACCCGAGGGGCTGGAAACACCATATATTTT CANTRGAGNTIYF
TRBJ2-2 . TRBV4-1 . TGCGCCAGCAGCCCCCCGCCAGCGATGAACACCGGGGAGCTGTTTTTT CASSPPPAMNTGELFF
TRBJ2-3 . TRBV9 . TGTGCCAGCAGCGTAGCCCCTTCCACAGATACGCAGTATTTT CASSVAPSTDTQYF
TRBJ1-2 . TRBV7-9 . TGTGCCAGCAGCTTAGCGCCGGCCAGGGACTATGGCTACACCTTC CASSLAPARDYGYTF
TRBJ1-2 . TRBV5-3 TRBD1 TGTGCCAGAAGCGCCTCCGGACAGGCGGGTGGCTACACCTTC CARSASGQAGGYTF
TRBJ1-3 . TRBV2 . TGTGCCAGGAGACAGGCCAGCTCTGGAAACACCATATATTTT CARRQASSGNTIYF
TRBJ2-3 once TRBV9 . TGTGCCAGCAGCGTAGGGGGCGGGGATACGCAGTATTTT CASSVGGGDTQYF
TRBJ1-1 . TRBV5-1 . TGCGCCAGCAGCGTAGACCTAAACACTGAAGCTTTCTTT CASSVDLNTEAFF
TRBJ2-5 . TRBV30 . TGTGCCTGGAGTGTTGGTCAAGAGACCCAGTACTTC CAWSVGQETQYF
TRBJ1-1 . TRBV18 . TGTGCCAGCTCTCGGGCGGCGGGAGGGGTTCGGGCTGAAGCTTTCTTT CASSRAAGGVRAEAFF
TRBJ1-2 . TRBV19 TRBD1 TGTGCCAGTAGTGTAGACAGGGGGTACTACACCTTC CASSVDRGYYTF
TRBJ1-3 . TRBV9 . TGTGCCAGCAGCTCTAGGGACCTCTCTGGAAACACCATATATTTT CASSSRDLSGNTIYF
TRBJ2-7 few TRBV9 TRBD1 TGTGCCAGCAGCGTCGGACAGGCTAGCTCCTACGAGCAGTACTTC CASSVGQASSYEQYF
TRBJ1-2 . TRBV4-3 . TGCGCCAGCAGCCAAGATTCGCCCCTCCGGGACTATGGCTACACCTTC CASSQDSPLRDYGYTF
TRBJ1-1 . TRBV7-9 . TGTGCCAGCAGCTTAGAGACGGTTTACACTGAAGCTTTCTTT CASSLETVYTEAFF
TRBJ2-7 . TRBV19 TRBD1 TGTGCCAGTAGTATTTCCGGGACAGGGCCCATCTACGAGCAGTACTTC CASSISGTGPIYEQYF
TRBJ1-3 few TRBV5-1 . TGCGCCAGCAGCCCAAAGGGTCAGCAGGGGAACTCTGGAAACACCATATATTTT CASSPKGQQGNSGNTIYF
TRBJ2-2 . TRBV7-9 . TGTGCCAGCAGCTCTCGGCTCGGACAGCCGGGGAACACCGGGGAGCTGTTTTTT CASSSRLGQPGNTGELFF
TRBJ1-6 few TRBV12-3/TRBV12-4 . TGTGCCAGCAGTATCGGGAGTGGAGCCCTCCACTTT CASSIGSGALHF
TRBJ2-7 . TRBV5-1 . TGCGCCAGCAGCTTGGCGGTCTGGGGCGACGAGCAGTACTTC CASSLAVWGDEQYF
TRBJ1-5 . TRBV30 . TGTGCCTGGAGTAGAGGGGATGGTCAGCCCCAGCATTTT CAWSRGDGQPQHF
TRBJ1-5 . TRBV7-2 . TGTGCCAGCAGCTTAGGGGGGGGCGTAACTCAGCCCCAGCATTTT CASSLGGGVTQPQHF
TRBJ2-7 . TRBV27 . TGTGCCAGCAGTTTATCCGGGCCCACCTACGAGCAGTACTTC CASSLSGPTYEQYF